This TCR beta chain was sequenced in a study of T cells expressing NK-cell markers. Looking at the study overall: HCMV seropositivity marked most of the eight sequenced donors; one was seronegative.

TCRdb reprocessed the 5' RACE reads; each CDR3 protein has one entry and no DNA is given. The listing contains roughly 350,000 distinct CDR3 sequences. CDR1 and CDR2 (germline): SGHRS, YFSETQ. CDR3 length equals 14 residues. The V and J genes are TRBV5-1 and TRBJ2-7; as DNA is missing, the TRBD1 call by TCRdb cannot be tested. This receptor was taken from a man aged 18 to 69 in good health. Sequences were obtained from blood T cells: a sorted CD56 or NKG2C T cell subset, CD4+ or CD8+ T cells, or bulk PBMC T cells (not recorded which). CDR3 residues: CASSGGGGTGEQYF.